This paragraph covers one T cell receptor beta chain sequence. Random-hexamer reverse transcription was applied to about 0.45 to 1 ug RNA. MiXCR, applied by TCRdb to the immunoSEQ multiplex PCR reads, yields one record per CDR3 protein. This table holds nearly 200,000 distinct CDR3 sequences, nearly 95% found once. The data were obtained in a study of CD8 T cells in Susac syndrome. In the multiple sclerosis control group, patients were treatment-naive and had stable or active relapsing-remitting disease. The sequenced material came from CD4+ T cells from PBMCs. The receptor's source is a human donor with multiple sclerosis.

CDR3 in DNA: TGCAGCGTTGCAAGGGTTAACTACGAGCAGTACTTC. It specifies CSVARVNYEQYF. The chain links TRBV29-1 to TRBJ2-7; D gene uncertain. The V end was cut by 4 bases, the J end by 3 bases, with 10 bases between. Germline CDR1 and CDR2: SQVTM and ANQGSEA. The CDR3 consists of 12 residues.